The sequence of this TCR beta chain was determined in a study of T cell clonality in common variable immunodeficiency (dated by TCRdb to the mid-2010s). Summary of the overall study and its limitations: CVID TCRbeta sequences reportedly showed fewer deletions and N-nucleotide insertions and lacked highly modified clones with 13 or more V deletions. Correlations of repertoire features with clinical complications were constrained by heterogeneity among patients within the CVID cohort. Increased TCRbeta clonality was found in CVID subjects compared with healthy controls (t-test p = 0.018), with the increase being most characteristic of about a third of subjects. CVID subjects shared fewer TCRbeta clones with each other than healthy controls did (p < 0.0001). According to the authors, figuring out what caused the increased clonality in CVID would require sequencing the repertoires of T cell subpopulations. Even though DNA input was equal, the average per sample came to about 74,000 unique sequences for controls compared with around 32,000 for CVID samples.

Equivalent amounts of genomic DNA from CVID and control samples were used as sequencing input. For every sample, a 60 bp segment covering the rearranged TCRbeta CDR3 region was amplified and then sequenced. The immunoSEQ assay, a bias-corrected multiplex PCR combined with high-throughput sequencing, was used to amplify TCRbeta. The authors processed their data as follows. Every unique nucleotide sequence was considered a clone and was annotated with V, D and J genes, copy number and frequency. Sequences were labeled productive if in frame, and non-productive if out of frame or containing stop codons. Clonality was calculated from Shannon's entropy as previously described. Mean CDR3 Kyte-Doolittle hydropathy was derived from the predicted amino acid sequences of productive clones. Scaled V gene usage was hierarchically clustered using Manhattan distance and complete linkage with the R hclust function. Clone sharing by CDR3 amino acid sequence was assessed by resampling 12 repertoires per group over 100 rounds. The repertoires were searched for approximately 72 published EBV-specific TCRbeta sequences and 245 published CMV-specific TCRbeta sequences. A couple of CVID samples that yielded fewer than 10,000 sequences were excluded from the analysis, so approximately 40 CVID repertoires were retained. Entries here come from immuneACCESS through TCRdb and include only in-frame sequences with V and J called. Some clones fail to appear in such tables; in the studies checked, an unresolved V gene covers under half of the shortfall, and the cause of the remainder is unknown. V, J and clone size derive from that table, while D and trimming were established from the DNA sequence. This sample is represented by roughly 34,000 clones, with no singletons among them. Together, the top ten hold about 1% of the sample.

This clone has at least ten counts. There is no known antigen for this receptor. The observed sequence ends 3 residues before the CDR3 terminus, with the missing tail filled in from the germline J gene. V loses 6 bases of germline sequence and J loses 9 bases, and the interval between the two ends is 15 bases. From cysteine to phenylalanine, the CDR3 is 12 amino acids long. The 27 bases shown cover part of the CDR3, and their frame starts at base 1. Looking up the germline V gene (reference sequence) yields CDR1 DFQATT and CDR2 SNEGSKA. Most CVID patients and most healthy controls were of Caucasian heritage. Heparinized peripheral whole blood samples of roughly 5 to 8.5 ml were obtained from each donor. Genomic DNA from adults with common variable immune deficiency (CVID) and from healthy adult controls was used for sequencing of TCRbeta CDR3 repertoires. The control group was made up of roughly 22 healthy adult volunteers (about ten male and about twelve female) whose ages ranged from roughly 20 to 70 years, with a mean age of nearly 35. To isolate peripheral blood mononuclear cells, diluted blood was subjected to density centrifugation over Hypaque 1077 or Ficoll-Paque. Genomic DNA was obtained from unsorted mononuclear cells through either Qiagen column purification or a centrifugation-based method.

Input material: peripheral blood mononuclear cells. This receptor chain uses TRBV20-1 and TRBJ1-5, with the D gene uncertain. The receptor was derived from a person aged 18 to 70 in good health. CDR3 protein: CSARQSTRPQHF. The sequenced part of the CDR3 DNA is TGCAGTGCCCGACAATCTACTCGGCCC.